The T cell receptor beta chain described here comes from a study of glioma-infiltrating T cells. Looking at the study overall: Blood libraries targeted roughly 4.5- to 10-fold coverage of roughly 1 million T cells.

Germline CDR1 LGHDT, CDR2 YNNKEL (reference sequence). Trimming stripped 6 bases from V and 0 bases from J, with 15 bases between. This CDR3 has 16 amino acids. Points from the study as a whole: A blood CDR3 motif signature was depleted in highly divergent patients.

In its sample, this clonotype was seen a few times. As yet, its antigen is unknown. TCR alpha and beta CDR3 regions were amplified from RNA using iRepertoire nested multiplex PCR. TCRdb ran MiXCR on the multiplex PCR reads and lists one entry per CDR3 protein. The sample contains approximately 400,000 distinct CDR3 sequences, 41% of which appear only once. The chain links TRBV3-1 to TRBJ1-5; no definite D call. The sample taken for sequencing was glioma tissue, nonneoplastic brain tissue, or PBMCs (not recorded which). This clonotype originated in a human donor with low-grade glioma or glioblastoma, undergoing nonglioma brain surgery, or in good health (not recorded which). The CDR3: CASSPGPGYSNQPQHF. The CDR3 DNA is TGTGCCAGCAGTCCTGGTCCAGGTTATAGCAATCAGCCCCAGCATTTT.